The present T cell receptor beta chain was sequenced within a study of blood T cells in healthy people across ages. Germline V CDR1 and CDR2: DFQATT, SNEGSKA (reference sequence). The CDR3 length is 12 residues. A second PCR of roughly 7 to 11 cycles used a sample-barcoded 5' primer and a J-beta primer mix. Using its own MiXCR run on the 5' RACE reads, TCRdb lists one record per CDR3 protein. The sample holds 780,000 or so distinct CDR3 sequences, approximately 25% seen once. Points from the study as a whole: Unsorted PBMCs blocked a conclusive comparison of naive and antigen-experienced cells.

This clonotype was observed a handful of times. Its target is unknown. Another study also made use of these data, one on T cells of mothers and their children. This second study says: Sequencing returned over 8 million TCR beta CDR3 reads per mother and several million per child. Persisting microchimeric T cell clones went undetected.

Source material: blood. The source of this sequence is a boy aged 10-17 years in good health. The V gene is TRBV20-1, the J gene TRBJ2-5; the D gene is possibly TRBD2 (6 bases). The DNA end favors TRBJ2-7, so the J call may be wrong. Here the CDR3 reads CSARVEGYEQYF. CDR3 nucleotides: TGCAGTGCTAGAGTGGAGGGCTACGAGCAGTACTTC.